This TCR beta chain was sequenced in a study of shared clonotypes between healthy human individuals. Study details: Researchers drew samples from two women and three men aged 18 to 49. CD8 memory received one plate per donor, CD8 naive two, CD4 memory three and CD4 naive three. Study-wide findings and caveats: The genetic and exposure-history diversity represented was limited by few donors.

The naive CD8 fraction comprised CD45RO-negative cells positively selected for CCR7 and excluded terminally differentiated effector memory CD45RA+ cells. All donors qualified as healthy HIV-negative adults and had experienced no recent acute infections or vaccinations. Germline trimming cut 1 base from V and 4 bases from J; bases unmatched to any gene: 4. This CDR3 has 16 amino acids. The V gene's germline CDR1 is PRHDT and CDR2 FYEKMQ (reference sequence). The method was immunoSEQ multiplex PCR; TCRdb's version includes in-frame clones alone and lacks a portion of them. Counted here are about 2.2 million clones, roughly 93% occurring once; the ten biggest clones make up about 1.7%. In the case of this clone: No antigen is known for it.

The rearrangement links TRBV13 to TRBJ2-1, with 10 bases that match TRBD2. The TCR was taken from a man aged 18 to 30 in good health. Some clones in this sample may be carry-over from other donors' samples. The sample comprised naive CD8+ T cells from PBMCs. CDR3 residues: CASSLAGSGGYNEQFF. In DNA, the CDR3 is TGTGCCAGCAGCTTAGCGGGTAGCGGGGGGTACAATGAGCAGTTCTTC.